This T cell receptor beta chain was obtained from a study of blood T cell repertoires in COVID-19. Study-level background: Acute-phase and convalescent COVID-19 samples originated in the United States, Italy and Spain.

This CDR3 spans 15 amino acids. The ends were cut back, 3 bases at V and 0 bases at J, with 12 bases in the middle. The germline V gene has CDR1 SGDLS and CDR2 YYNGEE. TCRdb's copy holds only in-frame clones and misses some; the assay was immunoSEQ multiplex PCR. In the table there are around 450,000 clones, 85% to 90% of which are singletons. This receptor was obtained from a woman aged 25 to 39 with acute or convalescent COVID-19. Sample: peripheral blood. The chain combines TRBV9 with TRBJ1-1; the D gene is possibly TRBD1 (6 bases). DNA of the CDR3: TGTGCCAGCAGCGCTGAGGGGGAACTGAACACTGAAGCTTTCTTT. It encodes CASSAEGELNTEAFF.